These 7 T cell receptor beta chains came from one sample sequenced in a study of glioma-infiltrating T cells after dendritic cell vaccination. TCRdb's table, derived via immunoSEQ multiplex PCR, lists solely in-frame clones and lacks some. The data contain approximately 82,000 clones, 70% to 90% of them singletons. This sample comprised blood, obtained before dendritic cell vaccination. The receptor set was obtained from a human donor with glioblastoma.

The chain uses TRBV12-2 and TRBJ1-1; the table assigns TRBD1, which was not confirmed against the DNA. TRBV12-2 constitutes a pseudogene. The CDR3 is 12 residues long. CDR3 sequence (DNA): TGTGCAAGTCGCTTAGCGCTTGGCGAAGCTTTCTTT. Its protein product is CASRLALGEAFF.

J is TRBJ2-5 and V is TRBV14; 8 nucleotides align to TRBD2. Trimming took 1 base from V and 4 from J; bases not matched to a gene: 14. Germline V gene lookup returns CDR1 SGHDN and CDR2 FVKESK. The CDR3 runs to 18 residues. The CDR3 bases are TGTGCCAGCAGCCAAGTACGCCCCTCGGGAGGGCCACGAGAGACCCAGTACTTC. It specifies CASSQVRPSGGPRETQYF.

The chain has TRBV29-1 and TRBJ2-3; no firm D call. The germline V gene encodes CDR1 SQVTM and CDR2 ANQGSEA. V was cut by 0 bases and J by 2 bases, with 12 bases left in between. CDR3 size: 15 residues. This chain's CDR3 is CSVEDRVSFTDTQYF. The CDR3 DNA sequence: TGCAGCGTTGAAGATCGGGTCAGTTTCACAGATACGCAGTATTTT.

Only a few counts were recorded for this clone. The chain is built from TRBV4-1 and TRBJ2-3; the D is unclear. Germline CDR1 MGHRA, CDR2 YSYEKL. Trimming cost V 3 bases and J 0 bases, with 13 bases left between them. CDR3 size: 16 residues. CDR3 in amino acids: CASSQSRHSSTDTQYF. The CDR3 DNA reads TGCGCCAGCAGCCAGTCGCGACATTCGAGCACAGATACGCAGTATTTT.

The chain carries TRBV7-3 and TRBJ2-2, with TRBD1 matching over 8 bases. Germline V gene sequence: CDR1 SGHTA, CDR2 FQGTGA. The CDR3 has 14 amino acids. Trimming cost V 5 bases and J 6 bases; bases outside gene matches: 5. The CDR3 loop reads CASSLLQGAGELFF. In DNA form, the CDR3 reads TGTGCCAGCAGCCTACTACAGGGGGCCGGGGAGCTGTTTTTT.

This chain links TRBV6-5 with TRBJ1-2, with 9 bases identical to TRBD1. V lost 5 bases, J lost 3 bases, and 4 bases stayed unmatched. The CDR3 spans 14 residues. Germline CDR1 MNHEY, CDR2 SVGAGI. CDR3 loop: CASSLTGGYYGYTF. For the CDR3, the DNA is TGTGCCAGCAGTCTTACAGGGGGCTACTATGGCTACACCTTC.

The genes are TRBV12-2 and TRBJ2-7; the D call TRBD1 from the table was never checked on the DNA. TRBV12-2 is annotated as a pseudogene. This CDR3 is built from 16 residues. CDR3 bases: TGTGCAAGTCGCTTGCTTGAGGACAGTGAATTGTACGAGCAGTACTTC. It specifies CASRLLEDSELYEQYF.